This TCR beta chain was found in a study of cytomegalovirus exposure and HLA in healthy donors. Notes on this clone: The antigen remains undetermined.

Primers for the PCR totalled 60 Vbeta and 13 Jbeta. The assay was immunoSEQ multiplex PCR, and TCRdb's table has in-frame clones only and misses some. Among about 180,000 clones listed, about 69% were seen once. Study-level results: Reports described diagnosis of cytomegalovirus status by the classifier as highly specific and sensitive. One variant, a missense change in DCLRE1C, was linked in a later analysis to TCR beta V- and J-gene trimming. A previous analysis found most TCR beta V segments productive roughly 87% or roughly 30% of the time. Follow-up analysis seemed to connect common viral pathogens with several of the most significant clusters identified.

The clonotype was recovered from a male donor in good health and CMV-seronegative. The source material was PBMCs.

The CDR3 coding sequence is TGTGCCAGCTCACCACCGGCCCAAGAGACCCAGTACTTC. It codes for CASSPPAQETQYF. This chain links TRBV18 with TRBJ2-5; D is unresolved. This CDR3 comprises 13 residues. The V end was cut by 0 bases, the J end by 1 base, with 3 bases between. In germline, CDR1 is KGHSH, CDR2 LQKENI.